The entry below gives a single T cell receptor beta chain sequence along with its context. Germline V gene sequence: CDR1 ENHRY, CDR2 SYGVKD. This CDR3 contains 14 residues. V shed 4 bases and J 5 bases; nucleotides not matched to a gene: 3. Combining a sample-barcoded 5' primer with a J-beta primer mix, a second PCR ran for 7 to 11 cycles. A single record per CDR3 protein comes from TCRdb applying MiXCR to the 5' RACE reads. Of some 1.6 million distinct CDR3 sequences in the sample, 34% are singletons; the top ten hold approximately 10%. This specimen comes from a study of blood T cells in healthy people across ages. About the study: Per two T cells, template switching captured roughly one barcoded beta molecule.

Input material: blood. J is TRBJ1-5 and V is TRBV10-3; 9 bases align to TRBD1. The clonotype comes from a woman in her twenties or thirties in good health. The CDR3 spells CAISAGQGDQPQHF. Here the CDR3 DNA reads TGTGCCATCAGTGCGGGACAGGGCGATCAGCCCCAGCATTTT.